A selection of T cell receptor beta chains follows, all from one sample in a study of shared clonotypes between healthy human individuals. Method: immunoSEQ multiplex PCR; TCRdb's copy keeps in-frame clones and lacks some. The sample lists a few million clones, approximately 90% occurring once. Specimen: naive CD4+ T cells from PBMCs. These TCRs come from a man in his late teens or twenties in good health. Some clones in this sample may be carry-over from other donors' samples. CDR3s leave out the opening cysteine and the closing phenylalanine or tryptophan. The order of the fields is V gene, CDR3 protein.

>TRBV29-1
SVAGRGTYEQY
>TRBV5-5
ASSLALGNSGGYT
>TRBV18
ASSPLAGGYEQF
>TRBV7-2
ASSLVGVKETQY
>TRBV2
ASTEDYGYT
>TRBV28
ASSLEGAGVSGNTIY
>TRBV29-1
SGLAGTSDTQY
>TRBV7-2
ASSPRGGVYGYT
>TRBV15
ATSRARVGAF
>TRBV30
AWSVPSGVAETQY
>TRBV28
ASSSGGRSLNEQF
>TRBV28
ASSLISYEQY
>TRBV10-2
ASSGQGRNYGYT
>TRBV4-3
ASSHGLNYEQY
>TRBV7-9
AGAVKDAHVDNEQF
>TRBV6-6
ASSYPTGAANEKLF
>TRBV5-1
ASSSTRGPEAF
>TRBV7-9
ASRPDRGIFSNQPQH
>TRBV5-1
ASSPRTSADTQY
>TRBV4-1
ASSQVGGNTEAF
>TRBV19
ASSITPVPGTGELF
>TRBV2
ASRGERERRTGELF
>TRBV28
ASSLGSGNQPQH
>TRBV5-4
ASSSPGGYSYEQY
>TRBV5-1
ASSLGRGDNNSPLH
>TRBV19
ASKYRDQGYGYT
>TRBV11-2
ASSTVTEAF
>TRBV6-6
ASSLHGGQGGEQF
>TRBV9
ASSVGVDGNTIY
>TRBV20-1
SARSGRGYT
>TRBV28
ASSPSTGSNQPQH
>TRBV5-4
ASSLAVAGSSYEQY
>TRBV7-7
ASSLDPGNYGYT